This entry concerns a single TCR beta chain. Other DNA sequences within the sample encode an identical CDR3. Here immunoSEQ multiplex PCR was the method, and the copy in TCRdb shows in-frame clones only, minus some. This sample carries hundreds of thousands of clones, about 90% of them seen once, and the ten largest clones take around 3%. The age range of participants was about 18 to 90 years, with residence in about two dozen US areas. The sample comes from a study of blood T cell repertoires in COVID-19. The overall study: Sources were T cells, B-cell-depleted T cells, or PBMCs; the material itself was cDNA or gDNA.

The CDR3 totals 12 residues. Germline assignment: CDR1 KGHSH and CDR2 LQKENI. V was shortened by 6 bases and J by 8 bases, with 13 bases between the two germline ends. The material sequenced was PBMCs or T cells enriched from blood (not recorded which). This receptor was identified in a woman under 40 who had recovered from COVID-19. The genes are TRBV18 and TRBJ1-2, with D perhaps TRBD1 (5 bases). CDR3 protein: CASSLDSPGYTF. The CDR3 DNA is TGTGCCAGCTCTCTCGACAGTCCCGGCTACACCTTC. Full variable domain (rest looked up from reference TRBV18 and TRBJ1-2): NAGVMQNPRHLVRRRGQEARLRCSPMKGHSHVYWYRQLPEEGLKFMVYLQKENIIDESGMPKERFSAEFPKEGPSILRIQQVVRGDSAAYFCASSLDSPGYTFGSGTRLTVV.